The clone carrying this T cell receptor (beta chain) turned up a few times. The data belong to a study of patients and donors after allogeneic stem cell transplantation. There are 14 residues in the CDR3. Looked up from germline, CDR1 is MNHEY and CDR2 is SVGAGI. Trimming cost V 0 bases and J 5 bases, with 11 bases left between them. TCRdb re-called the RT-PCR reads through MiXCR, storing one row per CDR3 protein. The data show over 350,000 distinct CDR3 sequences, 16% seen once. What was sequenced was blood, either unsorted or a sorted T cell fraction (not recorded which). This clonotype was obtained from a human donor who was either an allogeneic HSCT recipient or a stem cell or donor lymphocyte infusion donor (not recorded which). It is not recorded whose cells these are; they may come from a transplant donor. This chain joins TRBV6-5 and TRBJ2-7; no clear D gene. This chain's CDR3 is CASSYSAAVNEQYF. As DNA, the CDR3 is TGTGCCAGCAGTTACTCCGCGGCAGTCAACGAGCAGTACTTC.